This paragraph reports one T cell receptor (beta chain). This clone has more than one count but fewer than ten. What this receptor recognizes is not known. Within one base of it there is no much larger clone, and no base qualities were kept. These data come from a study of beta chain features in type 1 diabetes (dated by TCRdb to between 2018 and 2020). In terms of the full investigation: Patients and healthy donors did not differ in mean age, gender distribution, total cell number or subset yield. Across all samples, around 99 million sorted cells were examined, and cell number per subset correlated strongly with RNA yield. In the study, recently diagnosed type 1 diabetes patients and matched healthy donors were compared on the TCRB repertoires of their sorted circulating CD4+ T cell subsets. Whereas all 28 donors provided naive and central memory subsets, regulatory and stem cell-like memory subsets were isolated from just 8 patients and about 8 healthy donors.

The cysteine opens and the phenylalanine closes a CDR3 of 18 amino acids. Only the CDR3 part of the read is kept: 54 bases, read in frame from the first base. Sequences LGHNA (CDR1) and YNFKEQ (CDR2) are obtained from the germline V gene. Between the V and J ends, shortened by 0 bases and 2 bases respectively, the junction contains 17 bases. The full study reports these points: In all four CD4+ subsets, TCRB CDR3 length was moderately but significantly shorter in type 1 diabetes patients. At VDJ recombination sites, type 1 diabetes patients had fewer insertions and more deleted nucleotides, which implies abnormalities in thymic rearrangement. PCR may preferentially amplify shorter templates, but because patient and control samples were amplified and corrected together, any resulting skew would affect both groups equally. Sequencing cDNA rather than genomic DNA could over-represent highly expressing activated cells, although activation and CD3 levels did not differ between groups. HLA sub-analyses involved small numbers of individuals, so any influence of HLA type on TCRB rearrangement remained unresolved. Naive, central memory and regulatory TCRB repertoires appeared to be more alike among patients than among healthy donors.

The High Capacity cDNA Reverse Transcription Kit was used to reverse transcribe all of the isolated RNA, meaning that expressed TCRB transcripts were what got sequenced. Deep immunoSEQ sequencing was performed on naive, central memory and regulatory T cell samples, with an average of approximately 3.9 million total reads per sample. Sorted cells were lysed in RLT buffer and RNA was extracted with DNase-treated RNeasy Micro or Mini kits, depending on cell number. Each cell subset was processed on its own to prevent cross-contamination, while patient and healthy donor samples were processed together. TCRB sequences were amplified from cDNA with the immunoSEQ multiplex PCR, producing 87-bp fragments spanning the CDR3 region. Sequencing of the amplicons was performed on the Illumina HiSeq platform. Per the source publication's procedure: PCR bias was corrected computationally using synthetic template baselines, and reads within Hamming distance 2 were collapsed, with unmergeable singletons discarded. Reads were aligned against IMGT so that V, D and J genes, CDR3 length and insertions or deletions at six rearrangement sites could be assigned. Within each subset, clonotype counts were normalized to sorted cell number, after which true diversity and Gini coefficients were computed with the tcR R package. Repertoire sharing was quantified using the overlap coefficient calculated on TCRB nucleotide sequences. The clones in this table, taken by TCRdb from immuneACCESS, are in-frame only. Not every clone is retained; where verified, under half of the shortfall comes from an unresolved V gene, and the cause of the rest is unknown. V and J calls and clone size are as listed in that table; D and trimming were resolved from the DNA. The table for this sample lists roughly 130,000 clones; 16% of them were counted only once. Roughly 2.5% of the sample is taken by the ten largest.

Each donor gave one peripheral blood draw, averaging approximately 110 mL, which was collected into heparinised tubes. A BD FACSAria II was used to sort naive, central memory, regulatory and stem cell-like memory CD4+ T cells with a panel that included CD45RO, CCR7, CD25, CD127, CD95 and CD27. Every sorted population had a purity above 98%. PBMCs were isolated immediately by Lymphoprep density gradient centrifugation and stained directly without culture. Samples were stained and sorted in pairs, with one healthy donor and one patient per experiment, so that batch effects were minimized. Here the chain combines TRBV4-2 and TRBJ1-5; TRBD1 is a weak D gene call, 5 bases matching. The origin of this receptor is a man under 40 with type 1 diabetes. Sequencing was done on a sample of central memory CD4+ T cells from blood. The sequenced DNA: TGTGCCAGCAGCCAAGATATTCGGCTACCCAGGGGCAATCAGCCCCAGCATTTT. Its protein product is CASSQDIRLPRGNQPQHF.